This T cell receptor beta chain was captured in a study of neoadjuvant nivolumab and ipilimumab in lung cancer (TCRdb year 2020). In the study overall: In the NEOSTAR trial, nivolumab was administered intravenously at 3 mg/kg on days 1, 15 and 29, and the combination arm also received ipilimumab 1 mg/kg on day 1 only. The study compared TCR repertoires in pretherapy (baseline) peripheral blood with TCR repertoires in tumors resected at surgery following neoadjuvant immune checkpoint blockade. Of the approximately 43 patients with operable NSCLC treated in the trial, roughly 23 were randomized to nivolumab monotherapy and 21 to nivolumab plus ipilimumab. Seven patients had matched pretherapy and resected tumor pairs analyzed, with four treated with nivolumab and three with nivolumab plus ipilimumab. The major pathologic response (MPR) rate in the intention-to-treat population in each study arm was designated as the primary trial endpoint. Overall results and qualifications from the work: Pretherapy blood TCR richness correlated positively with richness in tumors resected after neoadjuvant therapy (Spearman R of about 0.82). From pretherapy to surgery, tumor T-cell richness and clonality went up in three of three dual-therapy tumors, versus only two of four nivolumab-treated tumors. No significant correlation was found between TCR clonality and pathologic tumor regression, and only one major-pathologic-response sample was available for the clonality analysis. A small number of samples underwent TCR sequencing. Greater TCR richness and clonality were observed in resected tumors than in tumor-adjacent uninvolved lung, and increases were observed in more dual-therapy-treated tumors.

Receptor amplification or capture employed the immunoSEQ multiplex PCR assay. Per the original workflow: Repertoires were summarized by richness and clonality, and significantly expanded and contracted clones were identified between pre- and post-therapy samples. Sourced from immuneACCESS, this table was stored by TCRdb with only in-frame sequences that have V and J called. A share of the clones is absent; for the studies checked, an unresolved V gene accounts for under half, and the remainder has no known explanation. D and trimming were read from the DNA, whereas the V and J calls and clone size are those reported in that table. The sample yields 39,000 or so clones; 89% were counted once. Jointly, the top ten make up roughly 3.3% of the sample. This clone was found once. Its antigen target is currently unknown. No quality values exist for individual bases; no much larger clone is one base distant.

V is trimmed back by 5 bases and J by 7 bases, and the junction contains 5 bases that no gene match accounts for. Including cysteine and phenylalanine, the CDR3 has 15 amino acids. Here the CDR3 DNA is all that survives: 45 bases in frame from base 1. According to the germline V gene, CDR1 reads SNHLY and CDR2 reads FYNNEI. Per the publication, the time point label means: pretherapy, before neoadjuvant immune checkpoint inhibitors. The samples were obtained from NEOSTAR, a phase 2 randomized trial that tested neoadjuvant nivolumab or nivolumab plus ipilimumab, followed by surgery, in operable NSCLC.

The sample was peripheral blood, taken before neoadjuvant nivolumab, alone or with ipilimumab. The chain couples TRBV2 to TRBJ2-4; 13 bases in the middle match TRBD2. This TCR was recovered from an adult with non-small cell lung cancer. The sequence in DNA is TGTGCCAGCAGTCTACTAGCGGGAGGGGGTAACATTCAGTACTTC. Protein translation: CASSLLAGGGNIQYF.